Each of the 22 T cell receptor beta chains below was sequenced from the same sample in a study of blood T cell repertoires in COVID-19. Produced via immunoSEQ multiplex PCR; TCRdb's table is partial and in-frame only. Of a few hundred thousand clones in the sample, 80% to 90% were seen once. Sequences were obtained from PBMCs or T cells enriched from blood (not recorded which). The receptors derive from a woman between 35 and 50 years old with acute COVID-19.

The V gene is TRBV24-1, the J gene TRBJ2-1; the match to TRBD2 covers 8 bases. With 3 bases clipped from V and 7 bases from J, the junction kept 10 bases outside the gene matches. Germline-derived CDR1 and CDR2 are KGHDR and SFDVKD. The CDR3 has 16 amino acids. The CDR3 bases are TGTGCCACCAGTGATCAAACTAGCGGAGGGTGGAATGAGCAGTTCTTC. Its translation is CATSDQTSGGWNEQFF.

V is TRBV28 and J is TRBJ2-7; 11 nucleotides match TRBD2. This CDR3 is built from 15 residues. Germline V CDR1 and CDR2: MDHEN, SYDVKM. V dropped 5 bases and J dropped 3; count of bases not matched to a gene: 6. The CDR3 region is CASSPIGTSGYEQYF. For the CDR3, the DNA is TGTGCCAGCAGTCCGATAGGGACTAGCGGCTACGAGCAGTACTTC.

This chain connects TRBV7-7 to TRBJ2-1; possibly TRBD2 for D (5 bases). The germline gives CDR1 SSHAT, CDR2 FNYEAQ (reference sequence). The V end was cut by 5 bases, the J end by 5 bases, with 10 bases between. The CDR3 covers 13 residues. Here the CDR3 reads CASSPNGDNEQFF. The CDR3 DNA reads TGTGCCAGCAGCCCCAACGGGGACAATGAGCAGTTCTTC.

The chain recombines TRBV28 with TRBJ1-5; 10 bases agree with TRBD1. Germline V lookup: CDR1 MDHEN, CDR2 SYDVKM. The CDR3 spans 14 residues. V dropped 3 bases and J dropped 6; count of bases not matched to a gene: 2. The CDR3 coding sequence is TGTGCCAGCAGTTTGCGGACAGGGGGTCAGCCCCAGCATTTT. Amino acid sequence: CASSLRTGGQPQHF.

The chain combines TRBV18 with TRBJ2-2; D gene ambiguous. Germline CDR1 is KGHSH and CDR2 is LQKENI. The CDR3 has 14 amino acids. V gave up 3 bases and J gave up 4 bases, with 9 bases separating them. CDR3 nucleotides: TGTGCCAGCTCACCGAGGTCGGGCACCGGGGAGCTGTTTTTT. This sequence encodes CASSPRSGTGELFF.

The chain combines TRBV4-3 with TRBJ1-3; unclear D gene. Germline V lookup: CDR1 LGHNA, CDR2 YSLEER. V gave up 4 bases and J gave up 0 bases, with 16 bases separating them. The CDR3 is 17 amino acids. The CDR3 bases are TGCGCCAGCAGCCCACAGAACTTGGGCCTCTCTGGAAACACCATATATTTT. The encoded protein is CASSPQNLGLSGNTIYF.

The chain combines TRBV27 with TRBJ2-3; 8 nucleotides line up with TRBD2. Germline V CDR1 and CDR2: MNHEY, SMNVEV (reference sequence). The CDR3 consists of 16 residues. The trim removed 2 bases at V and 0 bases at J, leaving 4 bases unmatched. As DNA, the CDR3 is TGTGCCAGCAGTTTACGTCCTAGCGGGAGCACAGATACGCAGTATTTT. Translation: CASSLRPSGSTDTQYF.

The J gene is TRBJ2-4, the V gene TRBV19; 9 bases agree with TRBD1. Germline V CDR1 and CDR2: LNHDA, SQIVND (reference sequence). The V segment lost 8 bases and the J segment 2 bases; nucleotides outside the gene matches: 1. This CDR3 contains 13 residues. The CDR3 coding sequence is TGTGCCAGTGGACAGGGGACCAAAAACATTCAGTACTTC. Translating gives CASGQGTKNIQYF.

The chain recombines TRBV29-1 with TRBJ1-2, with 7 nucleotides matching TRBD1. The V gene end was trimmed by 4 bases and the J gene end by 7 bases; junction bases not matched to a gene: 9. This CDR3 has 13 residues. Germline values: CDR1 SQVTM, CDR2 ANQGSEA. DNA for the CDR3: TGCAGCGTTGGACAGGGTTCGGTAGGTGGCTACACCTTC. This codes for CSVGQGSVGGYTF.

The chain has TRBV5-4 and TRBJ2-5; TRBD2 aligns across 7 bases. Per germline, CDR1 SGHNT and CDR2 YYREEE (reference sequence). The CDR3 is made up of 12 amino acids. Losses at the gene ends were 4 bases for V and 4 bases for J; bases not matched to a gene: 1. In nucleotides, the CDR3 is TGTGCCAGCAGCCGGGGGGTAGAGACCCAGTACTTC. Protein product: CASSRGVETQYF.

The V call is TRBV7-9, the J call TRBJ2-7; 9 nucleotides agree with TRBD1. V lost 4 bases and J lost 1; bases outside the gene matches: 5. Germline V gene sequence: CDR1 SEHNR, CDR2 FQNEAQ (reference sequence). CDR3 length: 15 amino acids. The CDR3 loop reads CASSSPGTGSYEQYF. In DNA form, the CDR3 reads TGTGCCAGCAGCTCCCCCGGGACAGGGTCCTACGAGCAGTACTTC.

The rearrangement links TRBV2 to TRBJ2-3; the D gene is possibly TRBD2 (5 bases). The CDR3 has 14 residues. V shed 10 bases and J shed 5 bases, with 19 bases lying between them. CDR1 is SNHLY and CDR2 is FYNNEI in the germline V gene. This CDR3 reads CATPMDSDRDTQYF. The CDR3 nucleotides read TGTGCCACCCCCATGGACTCTGATCGAGATACGCAGTATTTT.

This chain joins TRBV6-1 and TRBJ1-1; 8 nucleotides agree with TRBD1. CDR1 is MNHNS and CDR2 is SASEGT in the germline V gene. This CDR3 contains 15 residues. J gave up 1 base and V 0 bases, and 1 base lay outside the gene matches. CDR3 protein: CASSEAGTGNTEAFF. The CDR3 DNA reads TGTGCCAGCAGTGAAGCAGGGACAGGGAACACTGAAGCTTTCTTT.

This clone was detected a few times. This chain connects TRBV11-2 to TRBJ2-1, with TRBD1 identical over 7 bases. The CDR3 has 14 amino acids. Germline CDR1 and CDR2: SGHAT and FQNNGV. With 3 bases clipped from V and 6 bases from J, the junction kept 5 bases outside the gene matches. The CDR3 DNA sequence: TGTGCCAGCAGCTTCCTCGACAGGGCCAATGAGCAGTTCTTC. It yields the protein CASSFLDRANEQFF.

This rearrangement joins TRBV3-1 (or the pseudogene TRBV3-2) to TRBJ2-7, with D perhaps matching TRBD2 (5 bases). The ends were cut back, 1 base at V and 3 bases at J, with 10 bases in the middle. The germline V gene encodes CDR1 LGHDT and CDR2 YNNKEL (reference sequence). This CDR3 region has 14 residues. CDR3 region: CASSQGGSGYEQYF. The DNA for the CDR3 is TGTGCCAGCAGCCAAGGAGGGTCGGGCTACGAGCAGTACTTC.

This chain connects TRBV6-5 to TRBJ2-5; 8 bases are shared with TRBD1. The CDR3 is 13 amino acids. Germline V CDR1 and CDR2: MNHEY, SVGAGI. The junction had 5 bases not matched to a gene; V was cut back by 6 bases and J by 5 bases. CDR3 region: CASRQGAGETQYF. The DNA of the CDR3 is TGTGCCAGCAGGCAGGGGGCGGGGGAGACCCAGTACTTC.

This CDR3 is CASNLGQHNQPQHF. The CDR3 DNA reads as TGTGCCAGCAACCTTGGACAGCACAATCAGCCCCAGCATTTT. The rearrangement uses TRBV28 and TRBJ1-5, with D possibly TRBD1 on 6 matching bases. The germline CDR1 and CDR2 sequences are MDHEN and SYDVKM. The V end lost 7 bases, the J end lost 3 bases, and 13 bases lay between the germline ends. This CDR3 spans 14 amino acids.

This chain connects TRBV5-6 to TRBJ2-5; 7 bases line up with TRBD2. CDR1 and CDR2 from the germline V gene are SGHDT and YYEEEE. Unmatched junction bases numbered 3, after V lost 1 base and J lost 3 bases. There are 14 residues in the CDR3. The chain's CDR3 is CASSLTAGKETQYF. The CDR3 nucleotides are TGTGCCAGCAGCTTGACAGCGGGGAAAGAGACCCAGTACTTC. Combining the CDR3 with reference TRBV5-6 and TRBJ2-5 gives the whole variable domain DAGVTQSPTHLIKTRGQQVTLRCSPKSGHDTVSWYQQALGQGPQFIFQYYEEEERQRGNFPDRFSGHQFPNYSSELNVNALLLGDSALYLCASSLTAGKETQYFGPGTRLLVL.

This clone was seen only once. The chain couples TRBV28 to TRBJ2-3; 7 bases are shared with TRBD1. V dropped 7 bases and J dropped 8; count of bases not matched to a gene: 9. The CDR3 is made up of 13 amino acids. Germline lookup yields CDR1 MDHEN and CDR2 SYDVKM. CDR3 residues: CASTPDRVRTQYF. The DNA of the CDR3 is TGTGCCAGCACCCCCGACAGGGTACGTACGCAGTATTTT.

V and J are TRBV28 and TRBJ1-4; 7 bases fit TRBD1. CDR1 MDHEN and CDR2 SYDVKM come from the germline V gene. CDR3 length: 15 amino acids. V lost 5 bases, J lost 6 bases, and 9 bases stayed unmatched. CDR3 DNA sequence: TGTGCCAGCAGTCAACAACAGGGGTGGGATGAAAAACTGTTTTTT. Its protein is CASSQQQGWDEKLFF.

The V and J genes are TRBV19 and TRBJ1-1; 7 positions match TRBD1. Germline trimming cut 4 bases from V and 8 bases from J; bases unmatched to any gene: 7. This CDR3 is built from 13 residues. Germline V gene data show CDR1 as LNHDA and CDR2 as SQIVND (reference sequence). CDR3 protein: CASSTFGGQEAFF. The DNA of the CDR3 is TGTGCCAGTAGTACCTTCGGGGGACAGGAAGCTTTCTTT.

The rearrangement joins TRBV2 to TRBJ2-2, with TRBD1 as a possible D gene (5 bases). The length of the CDR3 is 16 residues. The ends were cut back, 4 bases at V and 5 bases at J, with 17 bases in the middle. CDR1 and CDR2 (germline): SNHLY, FYNNEI. In DNA form, the CDR3 reads TGTGCCAGCAGTGTTCTGGGGCGCGGTGGAACCGGGGAGCTGTTTTTT. It translates to CASSVLGRGGTGELFF.